The sequence of this TCR beta chain was determined in a study of blood T cell repertoires in COVID-19. Study details: Some COVID-19 samples were acute and others convalescent; all came from the United States, Italy and Spain. Nucleic acid was either cDNA or gDNA, and it came from T cells, B-cell-depleted T cells, or PBMCs.

Per the authors' pipeline: Counts of nucleated cells, estimated from reference gene primer amplification, were obtained. Produced via immunoSEQ multiplex PCR; TCRdb's table is partial and in-frame only. V, J and clone size are taken as reported in that table, and D and trimming were inferred from the DNA itself. The data show around 200,000 clones, 83% seen once. Sequencing was done on a sample of peripheral blood. The TCR originated in a middle-aged woman with active or convalescent COVID-19.

The CDR3, as DNA: TGTGCTAGTGGCCTCCTGGACAGGGTGAACTATGGCTACACCTTC. Translation gives CASGLLDRVNYGYTF. V gene TRBV12-5 combines with J gene TRBJ1-2; 8 nucleotides align to TRBD1. This CDR3 is built from 15 residues. CDR1 is LGHNT and CDR2 is FRNRAP in the germline V gene. The V gene end was trimmed by 6 bases and the J gene end by 2 bases; junction bases not matched to a gene: 8.